These 24 T cell receptor beta chains came from one sample sequenced in a study of identical twins. Via MiXCR, TCRdb re-called the 5' RACE reads, giving one row per CDR3 protein. This table has 500,000 to 550,000 distinct CDR3 sequences, about 20% appearing once. The sample also formed part of further work on yellow fever vaccine responses in identical twins.

Sequencing input: CD4+ T cells sorted from blood. The receptors here all came from a woman aged 18 to 35 in good health.

The rearrangement joins TRBV10-3 to TRBJ1-4, with unresolved D. The CDR3 loop spans 13 amino acids. V was clipped by 6 bases and J by 2 bases, with 7 bases between them. In germline, CDR1 is ENHRY, CDR2 SYGVKD. The CDR3: CAIRGSTNEKLFF. Written as DNA, the CDR3 is TGTGCCATCAGGGGGTCGACTAATGAAAAACTGTTTTTT.

This clonotype was observed a few times. This sequence joins TRBV10-3 and TRBJ1-1; 7 bases align to TRBD1. Trimming took 3 bases from V and 1 from J; bases not matched to a gene: 2. Germline V CDR1 and CDR2: ENHRY, SYGVKD. The CDR3 covers 14 residues. CDR3 protein: CAISDRDRNTEAFF. The CDR3 nucleotides are TGTGCCATCAGTGATAGGGACAGGAACACTGAAGCTTTCTTT.

This clonotype was seen more than once but under ten times. The chain has TRBV20-1 and TRBJ2-3; TRBD2 aligns across 10 bases. CDR1 is DFQATT, CDR2 SNEGSKA, per germline (reference sequence). Unmatched junction bases numbered 6, after V lost 5 bases and J lost 1 base. This CDR3 contains 15 residues. In DNA form, the CDR3 reads TGCAGTGCTCGTTTGCTAGCGGGAGGCACAGATACGCAGTATTTT. As protein: CSARLLAGGTDTQYF.

This clonotype was seen only a few times. The chain employs TRBV12-3 or TRBV12-4 and TRBJ1-5; a weak D match, TRBD1 (5 bases). V shed 2 bases and J shed 0 bases, with 11 bases lying between them. The CDR3 totals 16 residues. CDR3 in amino acids: CASSLFGGDSNQPQHF. CDR3 nucleotide sequence: TGTGCCAGCAGTTTATTTGGGGGTGATAGCAATCAGCCCCAGCATTTT.

This clonotype came up a few times. This chain joins TRBV3-1 and TRBJ2-2; 9 bases map to TRBD2. The CDR3 extends over 19 amino acids. Germline V CDR1 and CDR2: LGHDT, YNNKEL (reference sequence). V was clipped by 8 bases and J by 1 base; unmatched bases: 17. The CDR3 DNA sequence: TGTGCCAGCGAAAGCCGTAGGCTAGCGGGAATAATGAACACCGGGGAGCTGTTTTTT. This encodes CASESRRLAGIMNTGELFF. The full variable domain, its missing parts supplied by reference TRBV3-1 and TRBJ2-2, is DTAVSQTPKYLVTQMGNDKSIKCEQNLGHDTMYWYKQDSKKFLKIMFSYNNKELIINETVPNRFSPKSPDKAHLNLHINSLELGDSAVYFCASESRRLAGIMNTGELFFGEGSRLTVL.

The CDR3 sequence: CASSQSGETILHF. CDR3 DNA: TGCGCCAGCAGCCAATCCGGGGAGACCATTCTCCACTTT. This chain uses TRBV4-1 with TRBJ1-6; D is unresolved. Germline V gene data show CDR1 as MGHRA and CDR2 as YSYEKL. The V gene lost 2 bases and the J gene lost 16 bases, with 15 bases spanning the gap. CDR3 length: 13 amino acids.

This clonotype has more than one count but fewer than ten. The genes are TRBV28 and TRBJ2-7, with 7 bases that match TRBD2. Germline V gene data show CDR1 as MDHEN and CDR2 as SYDVKM. The CDR3 is made up of 15 amino acids. The J segment lost 7 bases and the V segment lost 1 base, leaving 10 bases of the junction unmatched. CDR3 protein: CASSLSTAGVGEQYF. Here the CDR3 DNA reads TGTGCCAGCAGTTTATCGACGGCGGGAGTCGGGGAGCAGTACTTC.

The chain is built from TRBV12-3 or TRBV12-4 and TRBJ2-2; TRBD2 is a possible D gene (6 bases). V shed 7 bases and J shed 4 bases, with 22 bases lying between them. CDR3 size: 17 residues. CDR3 coding DNA: TGTGCCAGCATCCCTAGTGGGGGGAGGTTTGCCACCGGGGAGCTGTTTTTT. Its protein is CASIPSGGRFATGELFF.

The genes are TRBV19 and TRBJ2-7; D assignment may be TRBD1 or TRBD2 (5 bases each). CDR3 length equals 17 residues. V was pared by 3 bases and J by 0 bases, with 18 bases between. Germline V gives CDR1 LNHDA, CDR2 SQIVND (reference sequence). The DNA of the CDR3 is TGTGCCAGTAGTATGGGGTCCGGGACGGCGGGCTCCTACGAGCAGTACTTC. Translating gives CASSMGSGTAGSYEQYF. Full variable domain (rest looked up from reference TRBV19 and TRBJ2-7): DGGITQSPKYLFRKEGQNVTLSCEQNLNHDAMYWYRQDPGQGLRLIYYSQIVNDFQKGDIAEGYSVSREKKESFPLTVTSAQKNPTAFYLCASSMGSGTAGSYEQYFGPGTRLTVT.

A few counts support this clonotype. The chain uses TRBV10-3 and TRBJ2-6; no clear D gene. V was trimmed by 0 bases and J by 0 bases, leaving 6 bases between them. Germline loops: CDR1 ENHRY, CDR2 SYGVKD. CDR3 size: 16 residues. The CDR3: CAISESRSSGANVLTF. CDR3 nucleotide sequence: TGTGCCATCAGTGAGTCTCGTAGCTCTGGGGCCAACGTCCTGACTTTC.

This chain joins TRBV28 and TRBJ2-2; 14 nucleotides agree with TRBD2. Germline CDR1 reads MDHEN; CDR2 reads SYDVKM. CDR3 size: 18 residues. V lost 1 base and J lost 6; bases outside the gene matches: 7. CDR3 in DNA: TGTGCCAGCAGTTTATATCGACTAGCGGGAGGGTTTTCCGGGGAGCTGTTTTTT. It specifies CASSLYRLAGGFSGELFF.

The chain joins TRBV10-3 to TRBJ2-1, with TRBD2 matching over 7 bases. Germline trimming cut 5 bases from V and 6 bases from J; bases unmatched to any gene: 7. Looked up from germline, CDR1 is ENHRY and CDR2 is SYGVKD. The CDR3 is made up of 14 amino acids. Here the CDR3 reads CAISLTSSVNEQFF. The CDR3 DNA follows: TGTGCCATCAGTTTGACTAGCAGTGTCAATGAGCAGTTCTTC.

This clonotype came up a few times. This chain links TRBV12-3 or TRBV12-4 with TRBJ2-1, with TRBD1 matching over 8 bases. J gave up 4 bases and V 6 bases, and 5 bases lay outside the gene matches. CDR3 length: 14 amino acids. CDR3 nucleotide sequence: TGTGCCAGCAGCGGACAGGGCGAATACAATGAGCAGTTCTTC. Protein sequence: CASSGQGEYNEQFF.

The rearrangement joins TRBV10-3 to TRBJ1-6; D is unclear. CDR3 length: 16 residues. V gave up 0 bases and J gave up 7 bases, with 13 bases separating them. Germline values: CDR1 ENHRY, CDR2 SYGVKD. The CDR3 DNA is TGTGCCATCAGTGAGTCACCAGGAGAAGCGAATTCACCCCTCCACTTT. It codes for CAISESPGEANSPLHF.

The rearrangement links TRBV5-5 to TRBJ2-7; D may be TRBD1 (6 bases). The CDR3 loop spans 16 amino acids. Looked up from germline, CDR1 is SGHKS and CDR2 is YYEKEE (reference sequence). Trimming stripped 2 bases from V and 4 bases from J, with 19 bases between. The CDR3 sequence: CASSLGPQGHGYEQYV. CDR3 bases: TGTGCCAGCAGCTTAGGCCCTCAGGGACACGGGTACGAGCAGTACGTC.

The chain links TRBV10-3 to TRBJ2-7; 9 bases are a match to TRBD1. The germline V gene has CDR1 ENHRY and CDR2 SYGVKD. CDR3 length: 15 amino acids. V lost 6 bases and J lost 0; bases outside the gene matches: 6. DNA of the CDR3: TGTGCCATCAGCCAGGGACAGGGAAGCTCCTACGAGCAGTACTTC. Its protein is CAISQGQGSSYEQYF.

This clonotype was detected only a few times. This chain links TRBV3-1 with TRBJ1-2; a possible D gene is TRBD1 (6 bases). The CDR3 extends over 14 amino acids. From germline, CDR1 is LGHDT and CDR2 YNNKEL (reference sequence). Deletions cut 0 bases from V and 7 bases from J, with 12 bases between. CDR3 amino acids: CASSQDSGGLGYTF. CDR3 bases: TGTGCCAGCAGCCAAGATTCTGGGGGGCTTGGCTACACCTTC.

This clonotype was counted only a few times. This rearrangement joins TRBV20-1 to TRBJ2-3, with 9 bases identical to TRBD2. The CDR3 spans 12 residues. Trimming removed 4 bases from V and 10 bases from J; junction bases left unmatched: 6. Germline-derived CDR1 and CDR2 are DFQATT and SNEGSKA (reference sequence). In DNA form, the CDR3 reads TGCAGTGCTACCACAATAGCGGGGGCGCAGTATTTT. Its translation is CSATTIAGAQYF.

The rearrangement joins TRBV7-9 to TRBJ1-2; D is uncertain. This CDR3 spans 12 amino acids. CDR1 and CDR2 (germline): SEHNR, FQNEAQ (reference sequence). Trimming pared 3 bases from V and 4 bases from J, leaving 6 bases between. The CDR3 spells CASSFATYGYTF. The CDR3, as DNA: TGTGCCAGCAGCTTCGCTACCTATGGCTACACCTTC.

This clonotype appeared once. The V call is TRBV3-1, the J call TRBJ2-2, with TRBD1 matching 8 bases. V trimming: 4 bases; J trimming: 3 bases; junction bases outside the gene matches: 4. CDR1 and CDR2 from the germline V gene are LGHDT and YNNKEL (reference sequence). This CDR3 contains 15 residues. CDR3 DNA sequence: TGTGCCAGCAGCCCGGACAGGGCCTACACCGGGGAGCTGTTTTTT. Protein: CASSPDRAYTGELFF.

In DNA form, the CDR3 reads TGCAGTGCTAGAGGGTCCGCTAGCGGCACAGATACGCAGTATTTT. It yields the protein CSARGSASGTDTQYF. This rearrangement joins TRBV20-1 to TRBJ2-3, with D perhaps TRBD2 (6 bases). V was shortened by 1 base and J by 1 base, with 12 bases between the two germline ends. The germline V gene encodes CDR1 DFQATT and CDR2 SNEGSKA (reference sequence). The CDR3 has 15 amino acids.

The table lists this clonotype with a few counts. The chain has TRBV6-5 and TRBJ2-2; a possible D gene is TRBD1 (6 bases). Germline CDR1 and CDR2: MNHEY and SVGAGI. This CDR3 contains 17 residues. Trimming left V 2 bases short and J 5 bases short, with 18 bases between. CDR3 sequence reads: CASSYPPDRFWTGELFF. For the CDR3, the DNA is TGTGCCAGCAGTTACCCGCCCGACAGGTTTTGGACCGGGGAGCTGTTTTTT.

This sequence joins TRBV2 and TRBJ2-1, with 11 bases aligning to TRBD2. Trimming cost V 3 bases and J 6 bases; bases outside gene matches: 4. Germline V gene lookup returns CDR1 SNHLY and CDR2 FYNNEI. CDR3 length equals 15 residues. The DNA for the CDR3 is TGTGCCAGCAGTGAGGAACTAGCGGGAGCCAATGAGCAGTTCTTC. Protein product: CASSEELAGANEQFF.

The V call is TRBV6-5, the J call TRBJ2-5; 14 bases agree with TRBD2. CDR3 length: 16 residues. V was clipped by 3 bases and J by 1 base; unmatched bases: 1. Germline CDR1 and CDR2: MNHEY and SVGAGI. This CDR3 reads CASSYGTSGGQETQYF. DNA of the CDR3: TGTGCCAGCAGTTATGGGACTAGCGGGGGCCAAGAGACCCAGTACTTC.